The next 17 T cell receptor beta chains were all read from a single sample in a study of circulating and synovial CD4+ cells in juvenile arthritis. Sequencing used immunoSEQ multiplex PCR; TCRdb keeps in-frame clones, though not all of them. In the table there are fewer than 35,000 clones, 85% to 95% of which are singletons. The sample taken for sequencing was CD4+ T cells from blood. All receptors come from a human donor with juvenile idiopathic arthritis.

CDR3 in DNA: TGTGCCAGCAGCGATAGCGGGAGGCTCGGTGAGCAGTTCTTC. This translates into CASSDSGRLGEQFF. This chain links TRBV5-6 with TRBJ2-1; 10 nucleotides line up with TRBD2. Germline CDR1 is SGHDT and CDR2 is YYEEEE. This CDR3 spans 14 amino acids. V lost 4 bases to trimming and J lost 9 bases; unmatched junction nucleotides: 7.

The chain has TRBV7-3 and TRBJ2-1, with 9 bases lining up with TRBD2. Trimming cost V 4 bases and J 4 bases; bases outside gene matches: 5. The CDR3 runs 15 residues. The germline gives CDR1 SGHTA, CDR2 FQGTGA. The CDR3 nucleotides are TGTGCCAGCAGCTATCGCGGGGGGGGTTACAATGAGCAGTTCTTC. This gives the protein CASSYRGGGYNEQFF.

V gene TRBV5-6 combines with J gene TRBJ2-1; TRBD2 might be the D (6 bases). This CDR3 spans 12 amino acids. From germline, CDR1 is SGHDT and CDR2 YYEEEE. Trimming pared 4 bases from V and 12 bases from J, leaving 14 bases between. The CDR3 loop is CASSTGGRRQFF. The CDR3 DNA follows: TGTGCCAGCAGCACTGGGGGGAGACGGCAGTTCTTC.

In DNA, the CDR3 is TGTGCCAGCAGCTACCGAGCGGGAGGTGACACCGGGGAGCTGTTTTTT. It yields the protein CASSYRAGGDTGELFF. This sequence joins TRBV7-9 and TRBJ2-2, with 9 bases aligning to TRBD2. Germline V CDR1 and CDR2: SEHNR, FQNEAQ (reference sequence). V shed 4 bases and J 3 bases; nucleotides not matched to a gene: 6. CDR3 length: 16 residues.

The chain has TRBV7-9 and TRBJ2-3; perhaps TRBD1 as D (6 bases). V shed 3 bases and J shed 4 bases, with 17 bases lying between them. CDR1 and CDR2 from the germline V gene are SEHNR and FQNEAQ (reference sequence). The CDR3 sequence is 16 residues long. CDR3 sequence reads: CASSLLTGVGPDTQYF. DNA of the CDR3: TGTGCCAGCAGCTTGTTGACAGGCGTAGGGCCAGATACGCAGTATTTT. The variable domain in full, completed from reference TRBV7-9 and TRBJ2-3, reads DTGVSQNPRHKITKRGQNVTFRCDPISEHNRLYWYRQTLGQGPEFLTYFQNEAQLEKSRLLSDRFSAERPKGSFSTLEIQRTEQGDSAMYLCASSLLTGVGPDTQYFGPGTRLTVL.

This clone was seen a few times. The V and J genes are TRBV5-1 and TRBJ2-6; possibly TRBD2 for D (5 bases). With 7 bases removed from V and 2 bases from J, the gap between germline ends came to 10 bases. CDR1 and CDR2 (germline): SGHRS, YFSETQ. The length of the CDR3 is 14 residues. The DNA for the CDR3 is TGCGCCAGCTGCCGGGGAACTGGGGCCAACGTCCTGACTTTC. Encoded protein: CASCRGTGANVLTF.

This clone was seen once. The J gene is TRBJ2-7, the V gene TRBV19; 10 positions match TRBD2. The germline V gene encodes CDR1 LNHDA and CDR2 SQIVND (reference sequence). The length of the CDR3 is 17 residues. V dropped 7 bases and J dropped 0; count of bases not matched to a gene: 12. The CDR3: CASTEAIGLADSYEQYF. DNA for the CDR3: TGTGCCAGTACCGAGGCGATCGGACTAGCGGACTCCTACGAGCAGTACTTC.

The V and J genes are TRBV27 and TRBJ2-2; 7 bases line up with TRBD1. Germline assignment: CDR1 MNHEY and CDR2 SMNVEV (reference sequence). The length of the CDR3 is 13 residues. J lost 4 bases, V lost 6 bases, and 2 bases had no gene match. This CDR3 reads CASRDRVTGELFF. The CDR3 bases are TGTGCCAGCAGAGACAGGGTCACCGGGGAGCTGTTTTTT.

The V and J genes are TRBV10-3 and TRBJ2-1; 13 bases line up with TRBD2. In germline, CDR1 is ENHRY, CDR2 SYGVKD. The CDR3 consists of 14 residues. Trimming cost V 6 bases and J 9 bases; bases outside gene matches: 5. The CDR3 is CAIRGLAGIGEQFF. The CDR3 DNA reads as TGTGCCATCAGGGGACTAGCGGGAATCGGTGAGCAGTTCTTC.

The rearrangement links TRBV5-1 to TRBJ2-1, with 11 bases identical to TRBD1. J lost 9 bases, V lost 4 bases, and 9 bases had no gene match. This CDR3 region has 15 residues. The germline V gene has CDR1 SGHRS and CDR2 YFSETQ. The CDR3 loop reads CASSGQDRGQGEQFF. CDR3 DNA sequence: TGCGCCAGCAGCGGCCAGGACAGGGGGCAGGGTGAGCAGTTCTTC.

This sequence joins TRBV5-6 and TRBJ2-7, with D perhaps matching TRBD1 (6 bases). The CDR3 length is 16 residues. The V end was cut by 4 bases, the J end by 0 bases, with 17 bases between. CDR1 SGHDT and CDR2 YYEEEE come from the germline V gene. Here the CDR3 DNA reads TGTGCCAGCAGCGGATACCGGGACATCAGCTCCTACGAGCAGTACTTC. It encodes CASSGYRDISSYEQYF.

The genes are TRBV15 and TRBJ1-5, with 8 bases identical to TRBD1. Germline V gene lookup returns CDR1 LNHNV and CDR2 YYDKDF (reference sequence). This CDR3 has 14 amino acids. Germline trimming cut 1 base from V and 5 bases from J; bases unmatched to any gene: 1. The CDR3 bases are TGTGCCACCAGCAGAGGGACAGGGCATCAGCCCCAGCATTTT. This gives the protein CATSRGTGHQPQHF.

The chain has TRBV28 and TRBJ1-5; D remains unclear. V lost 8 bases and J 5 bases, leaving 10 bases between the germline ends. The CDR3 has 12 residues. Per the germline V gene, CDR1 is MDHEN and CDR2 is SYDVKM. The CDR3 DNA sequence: TGTGCCAGCGATTCACAACATCAGCCCCAGCATTTT. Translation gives CASDSQHQPQHF.

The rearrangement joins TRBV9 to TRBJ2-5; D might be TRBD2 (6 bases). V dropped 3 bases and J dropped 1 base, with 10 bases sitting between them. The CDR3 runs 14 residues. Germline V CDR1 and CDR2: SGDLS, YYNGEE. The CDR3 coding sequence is TGTGCCAGCAGCGGGGGCGGGGCCCAAGAGACCCAGTACTTC. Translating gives CASSGGGAQETQYF.

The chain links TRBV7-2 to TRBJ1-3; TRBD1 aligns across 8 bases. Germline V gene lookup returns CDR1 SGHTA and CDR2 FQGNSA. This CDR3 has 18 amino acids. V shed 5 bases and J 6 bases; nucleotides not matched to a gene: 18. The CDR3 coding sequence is TGTGCCAGCAGCATCCCGAGGACGAAACTGGACAGGGCAAACACCATATATTTT. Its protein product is CASSIPRTKLDRANTIYF. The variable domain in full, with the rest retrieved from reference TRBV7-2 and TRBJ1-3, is GAGVSQSPSNKVTEKGKDVELRCDPISGHTALYWYRQSLGQGLEFLIYFQGNSAPDKSGLPSDRFSAERTGGSVSTLTIQRTQQEDSAVYLCASSIPRTKLDRANTIYFGEGSWLTVV.

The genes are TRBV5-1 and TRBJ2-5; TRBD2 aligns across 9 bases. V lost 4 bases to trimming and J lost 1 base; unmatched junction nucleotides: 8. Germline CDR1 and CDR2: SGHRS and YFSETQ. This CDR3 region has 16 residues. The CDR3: CASSPEAGGPQETQYF. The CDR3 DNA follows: TGCGCCAGCAGCCCGGAGGCGGGAGGGCCCCAAGAGACCCAGTACTTC.

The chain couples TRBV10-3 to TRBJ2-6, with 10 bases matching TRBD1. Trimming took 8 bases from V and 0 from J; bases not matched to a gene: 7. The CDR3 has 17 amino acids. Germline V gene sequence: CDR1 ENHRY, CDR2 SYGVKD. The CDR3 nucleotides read TGTGCCATCCGGGGGGGACAGGGGAGCTCTGGGGCCAACGTCCTGACTTTC. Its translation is CAIRGGQGSSGANVLTF.